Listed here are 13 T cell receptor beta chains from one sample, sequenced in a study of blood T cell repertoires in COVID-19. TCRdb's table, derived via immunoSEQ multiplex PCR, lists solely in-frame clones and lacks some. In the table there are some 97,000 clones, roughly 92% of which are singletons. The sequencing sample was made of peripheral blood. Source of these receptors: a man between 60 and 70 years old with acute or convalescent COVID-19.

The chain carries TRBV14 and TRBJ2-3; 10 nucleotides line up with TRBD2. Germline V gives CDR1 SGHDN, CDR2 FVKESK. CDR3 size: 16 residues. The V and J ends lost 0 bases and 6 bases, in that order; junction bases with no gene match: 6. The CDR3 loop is CASSQDQASGSDTQYF. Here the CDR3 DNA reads TGTGCCAGCAGCCAAGATCAAGCTAGCGGGAGTGATACGCAGTATTTT. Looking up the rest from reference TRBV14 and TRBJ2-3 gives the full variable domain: EAGVTQFPSHSVIEKGQTVTLRCDPISGHDNLYWYRRVMGKEIKFLLHFVKESKQDESGMPNNRFLAERTGGTYSTLKVQPAELEDSGVYFCASSQDQASGSDTQYFGPGTRLTVL.

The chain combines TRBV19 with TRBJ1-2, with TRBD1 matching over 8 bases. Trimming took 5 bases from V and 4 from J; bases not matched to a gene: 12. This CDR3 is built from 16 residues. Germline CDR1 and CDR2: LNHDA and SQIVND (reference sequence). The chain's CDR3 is CASSLMGQVIFYGYTF. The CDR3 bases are TGTGCCAGTAGTCTGATGGGACAGGTGATTTTCTATGGCTACACCTTC.

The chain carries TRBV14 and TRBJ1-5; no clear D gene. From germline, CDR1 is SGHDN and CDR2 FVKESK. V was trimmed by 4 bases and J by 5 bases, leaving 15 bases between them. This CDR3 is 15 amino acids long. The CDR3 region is CASSRSGVGHQPQHF. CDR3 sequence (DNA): TGTGCCAGCAGCCGGAGCGGGGTAGGGCATCAGCCCCAGCATTTT.

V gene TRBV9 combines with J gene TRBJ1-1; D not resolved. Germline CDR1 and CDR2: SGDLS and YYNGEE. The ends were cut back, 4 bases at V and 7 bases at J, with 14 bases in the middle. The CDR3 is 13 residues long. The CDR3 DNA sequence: TGTGCCAGCAGCCTATGGAGGGAAGGTGAAGCTTTCTTT. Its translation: CASSLWREGEAFF.

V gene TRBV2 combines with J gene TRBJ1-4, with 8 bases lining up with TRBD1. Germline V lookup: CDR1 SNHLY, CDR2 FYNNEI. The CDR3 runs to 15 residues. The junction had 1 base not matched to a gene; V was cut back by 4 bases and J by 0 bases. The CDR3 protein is CASSADRATNEKLFF. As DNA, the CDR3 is TGTGCCAGCAGTGCGGACAGGGCAACTAATGAAAAACTGTTTTTT.

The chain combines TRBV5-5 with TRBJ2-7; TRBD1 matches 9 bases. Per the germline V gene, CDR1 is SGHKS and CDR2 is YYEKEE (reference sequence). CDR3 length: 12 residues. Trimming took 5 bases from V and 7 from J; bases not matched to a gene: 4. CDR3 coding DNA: TGTGCCAGCAGTTACGACAGGGGGGAGCAGTACGTC. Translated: CASSYDRGEQYV.

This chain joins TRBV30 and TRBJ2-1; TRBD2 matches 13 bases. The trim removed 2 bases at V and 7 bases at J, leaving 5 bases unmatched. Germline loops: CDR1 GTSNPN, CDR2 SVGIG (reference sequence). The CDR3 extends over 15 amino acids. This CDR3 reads CAWSLGLAGENEQFF. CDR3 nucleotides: TGTGCCTGGAGTTTAGGACTAGCGGGAGAAAATGAGCAGTTCTTC.

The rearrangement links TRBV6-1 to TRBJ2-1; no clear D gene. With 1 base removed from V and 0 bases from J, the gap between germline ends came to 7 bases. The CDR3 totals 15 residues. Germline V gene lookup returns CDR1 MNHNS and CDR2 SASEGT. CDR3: CASSEGPSSYNEQFF. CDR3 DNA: TGTGCCAGCAGTGAAGGGCCTAGCTCCTACAATGAGCAGTTCTTC.

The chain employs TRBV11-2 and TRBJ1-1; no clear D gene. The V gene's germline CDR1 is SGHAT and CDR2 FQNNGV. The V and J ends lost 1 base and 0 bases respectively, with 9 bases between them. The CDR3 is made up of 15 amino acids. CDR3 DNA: TGTGCCAGCAGCTTAGTCCCAGTAATGAACACTGAAGCTTTCTTT. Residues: CASSLVPVMNTEAFF. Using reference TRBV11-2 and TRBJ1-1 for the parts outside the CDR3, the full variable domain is EAGVAQSPRYKIIEKRQSVAFWCNPISGHATLYWYQQILGQGPKLLIQFQNNGVVDDSQLPKDRFSAERLKGVDSTLKIQPAKLEDSAVYLCASSLVPVMNTEAFFGQGTRLTVV.

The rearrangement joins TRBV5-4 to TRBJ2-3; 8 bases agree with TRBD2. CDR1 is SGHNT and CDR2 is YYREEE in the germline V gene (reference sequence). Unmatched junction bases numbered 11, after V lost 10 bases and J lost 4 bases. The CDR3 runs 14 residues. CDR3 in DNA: TGTGCCTCCCATGGGGTCGGGAGGGCAGATACGCAGTATTTT. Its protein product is CASHGVGRADTQYF.

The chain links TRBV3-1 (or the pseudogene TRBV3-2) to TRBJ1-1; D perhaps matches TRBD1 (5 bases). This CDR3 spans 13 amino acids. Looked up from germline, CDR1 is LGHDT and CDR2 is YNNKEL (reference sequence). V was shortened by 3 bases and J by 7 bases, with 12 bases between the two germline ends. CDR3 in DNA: TGTGCCAGCAGCCAGAGGTTCGGGGGTGAAGCTTTCTTT. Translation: CASSQRFGGEAFF.

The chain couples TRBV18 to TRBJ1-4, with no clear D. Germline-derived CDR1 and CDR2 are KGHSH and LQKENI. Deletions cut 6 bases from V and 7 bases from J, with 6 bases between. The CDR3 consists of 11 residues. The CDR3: CASSSGEKLFF. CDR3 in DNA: TGTGCCAGCTCCTCGGGTGAAAAACTGTTTTTT.

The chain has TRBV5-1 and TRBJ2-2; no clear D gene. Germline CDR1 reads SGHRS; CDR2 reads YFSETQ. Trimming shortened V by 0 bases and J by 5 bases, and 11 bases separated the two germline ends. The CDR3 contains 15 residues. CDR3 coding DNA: TGCGCCAGCAGCTTGGATGGGTCGGGTACCGGGGAGCTGTTTTTT. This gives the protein CASSLDGSGTGELFF.